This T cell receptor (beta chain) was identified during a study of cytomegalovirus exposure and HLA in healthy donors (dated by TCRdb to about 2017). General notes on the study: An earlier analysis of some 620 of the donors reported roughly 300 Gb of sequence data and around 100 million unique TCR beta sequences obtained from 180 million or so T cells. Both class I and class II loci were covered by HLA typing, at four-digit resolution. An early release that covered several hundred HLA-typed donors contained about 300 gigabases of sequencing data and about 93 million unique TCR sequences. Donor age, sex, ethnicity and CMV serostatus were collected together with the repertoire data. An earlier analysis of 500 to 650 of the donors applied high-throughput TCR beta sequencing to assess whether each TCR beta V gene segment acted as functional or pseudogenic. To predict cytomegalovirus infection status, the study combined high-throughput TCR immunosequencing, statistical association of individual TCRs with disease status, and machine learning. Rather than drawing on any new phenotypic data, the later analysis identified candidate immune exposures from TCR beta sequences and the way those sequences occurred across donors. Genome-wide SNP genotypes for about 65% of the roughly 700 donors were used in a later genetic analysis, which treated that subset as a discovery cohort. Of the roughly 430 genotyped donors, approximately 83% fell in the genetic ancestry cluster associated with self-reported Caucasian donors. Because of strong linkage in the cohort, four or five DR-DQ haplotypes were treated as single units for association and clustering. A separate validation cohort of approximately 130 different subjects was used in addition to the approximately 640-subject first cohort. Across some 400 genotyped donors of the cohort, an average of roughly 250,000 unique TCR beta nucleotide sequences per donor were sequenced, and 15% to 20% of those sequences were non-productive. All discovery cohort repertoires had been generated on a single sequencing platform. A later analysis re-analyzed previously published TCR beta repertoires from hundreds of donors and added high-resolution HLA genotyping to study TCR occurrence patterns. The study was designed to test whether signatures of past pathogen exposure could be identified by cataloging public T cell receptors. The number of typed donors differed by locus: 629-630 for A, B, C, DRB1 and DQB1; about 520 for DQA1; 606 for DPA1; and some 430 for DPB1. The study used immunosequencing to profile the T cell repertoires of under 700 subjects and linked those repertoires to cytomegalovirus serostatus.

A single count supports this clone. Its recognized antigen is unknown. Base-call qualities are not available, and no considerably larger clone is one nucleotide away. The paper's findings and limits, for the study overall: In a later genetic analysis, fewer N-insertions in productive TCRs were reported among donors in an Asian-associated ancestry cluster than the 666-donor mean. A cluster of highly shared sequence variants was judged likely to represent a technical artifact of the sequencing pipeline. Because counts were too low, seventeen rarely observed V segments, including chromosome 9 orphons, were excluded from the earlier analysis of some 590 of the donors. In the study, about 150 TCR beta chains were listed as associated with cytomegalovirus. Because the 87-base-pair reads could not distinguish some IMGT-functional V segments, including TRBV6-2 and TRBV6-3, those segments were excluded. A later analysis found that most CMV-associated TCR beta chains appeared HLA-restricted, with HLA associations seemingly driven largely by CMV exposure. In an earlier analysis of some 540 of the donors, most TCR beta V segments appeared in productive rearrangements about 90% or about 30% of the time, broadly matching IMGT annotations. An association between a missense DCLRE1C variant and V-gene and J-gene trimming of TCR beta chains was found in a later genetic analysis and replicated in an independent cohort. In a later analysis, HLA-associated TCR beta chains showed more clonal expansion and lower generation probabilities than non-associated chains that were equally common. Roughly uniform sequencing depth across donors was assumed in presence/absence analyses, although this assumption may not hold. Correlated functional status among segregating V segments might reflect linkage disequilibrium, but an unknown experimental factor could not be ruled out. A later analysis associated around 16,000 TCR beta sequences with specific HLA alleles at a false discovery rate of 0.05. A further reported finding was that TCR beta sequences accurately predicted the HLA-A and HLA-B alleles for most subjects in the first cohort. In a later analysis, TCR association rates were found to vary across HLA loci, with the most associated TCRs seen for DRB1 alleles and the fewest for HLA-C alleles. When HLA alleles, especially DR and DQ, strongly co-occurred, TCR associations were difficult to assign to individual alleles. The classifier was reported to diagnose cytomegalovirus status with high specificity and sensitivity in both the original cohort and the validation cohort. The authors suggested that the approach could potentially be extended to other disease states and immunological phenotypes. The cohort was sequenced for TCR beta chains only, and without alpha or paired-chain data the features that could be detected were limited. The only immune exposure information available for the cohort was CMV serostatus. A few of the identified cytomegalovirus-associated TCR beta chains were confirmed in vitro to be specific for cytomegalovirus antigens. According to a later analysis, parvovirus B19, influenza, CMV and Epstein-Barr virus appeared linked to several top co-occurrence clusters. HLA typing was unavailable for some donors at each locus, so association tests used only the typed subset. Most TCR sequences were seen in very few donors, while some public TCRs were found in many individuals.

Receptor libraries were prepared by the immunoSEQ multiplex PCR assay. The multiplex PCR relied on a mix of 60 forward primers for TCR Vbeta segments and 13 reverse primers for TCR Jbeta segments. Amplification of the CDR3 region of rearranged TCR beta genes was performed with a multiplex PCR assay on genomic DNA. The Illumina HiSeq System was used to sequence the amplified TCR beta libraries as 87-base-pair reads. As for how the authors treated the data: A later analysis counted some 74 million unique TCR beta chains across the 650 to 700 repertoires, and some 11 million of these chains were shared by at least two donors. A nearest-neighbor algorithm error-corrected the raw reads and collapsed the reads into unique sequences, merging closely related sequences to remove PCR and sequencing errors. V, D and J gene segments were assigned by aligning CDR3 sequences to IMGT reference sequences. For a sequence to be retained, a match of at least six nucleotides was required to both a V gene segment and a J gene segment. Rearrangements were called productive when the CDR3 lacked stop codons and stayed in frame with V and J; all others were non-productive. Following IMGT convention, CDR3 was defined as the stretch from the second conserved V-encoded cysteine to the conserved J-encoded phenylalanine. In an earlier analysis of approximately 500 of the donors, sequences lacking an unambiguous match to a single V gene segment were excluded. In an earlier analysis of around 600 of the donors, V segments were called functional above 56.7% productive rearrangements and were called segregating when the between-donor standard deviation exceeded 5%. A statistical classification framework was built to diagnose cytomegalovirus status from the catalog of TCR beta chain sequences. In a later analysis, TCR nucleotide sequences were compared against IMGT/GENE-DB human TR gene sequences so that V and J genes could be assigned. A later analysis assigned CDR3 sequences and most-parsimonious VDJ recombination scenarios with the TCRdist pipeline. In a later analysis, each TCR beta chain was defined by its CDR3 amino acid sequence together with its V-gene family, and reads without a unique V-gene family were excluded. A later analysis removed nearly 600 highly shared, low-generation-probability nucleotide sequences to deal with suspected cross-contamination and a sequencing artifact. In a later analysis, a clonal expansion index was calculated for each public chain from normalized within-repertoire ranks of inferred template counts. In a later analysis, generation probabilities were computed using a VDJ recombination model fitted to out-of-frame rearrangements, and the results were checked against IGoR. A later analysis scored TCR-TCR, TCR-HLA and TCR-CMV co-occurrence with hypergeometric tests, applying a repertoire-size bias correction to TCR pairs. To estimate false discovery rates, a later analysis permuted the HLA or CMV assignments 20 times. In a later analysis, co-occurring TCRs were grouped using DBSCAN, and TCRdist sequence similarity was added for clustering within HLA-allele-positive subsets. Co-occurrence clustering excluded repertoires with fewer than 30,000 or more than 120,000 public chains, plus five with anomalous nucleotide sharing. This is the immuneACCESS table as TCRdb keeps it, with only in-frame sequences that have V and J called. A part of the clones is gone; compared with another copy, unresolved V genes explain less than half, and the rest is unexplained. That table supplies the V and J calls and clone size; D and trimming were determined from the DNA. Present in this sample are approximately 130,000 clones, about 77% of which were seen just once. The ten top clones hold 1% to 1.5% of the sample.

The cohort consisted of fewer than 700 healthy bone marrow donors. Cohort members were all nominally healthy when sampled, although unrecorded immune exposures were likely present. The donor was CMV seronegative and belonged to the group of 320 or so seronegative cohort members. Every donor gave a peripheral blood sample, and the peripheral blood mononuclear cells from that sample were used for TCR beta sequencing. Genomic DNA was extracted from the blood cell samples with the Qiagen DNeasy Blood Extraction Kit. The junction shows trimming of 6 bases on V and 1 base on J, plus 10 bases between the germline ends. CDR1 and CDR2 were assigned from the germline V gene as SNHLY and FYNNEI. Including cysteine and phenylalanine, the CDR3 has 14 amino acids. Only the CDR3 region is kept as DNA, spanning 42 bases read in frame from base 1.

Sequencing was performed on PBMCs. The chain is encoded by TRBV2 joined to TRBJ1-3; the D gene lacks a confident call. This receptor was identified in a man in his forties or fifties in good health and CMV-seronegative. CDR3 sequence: CASRTDNSGNTIYF. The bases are TGTGCCAGCAGGACCGACAATTCTGGAAACACCATATATTTT.